One and the same sample provided the 28 T cell receptor beta chains below, sequenced in a study of blood T cells in healthy people across ages. Alongside a J-beta primer mix, a sample-barcoded 5' primer served in a second PCR lasting 7 to 11 cycles. TCRdb reprocessed the 5' RACE reads via MiXCR and lists one record per CDR3 protein. The table lists 800,000 to 1,000,000 distinct CDR3 sequences, around 48% of them singletons, with around an eighth in the top ten. Source material: blood. Receptor source: a man aged 30-40 years in good health.

In regard to this clonotype: At one end the junction does not follow the germline gene, possibly because of a read error. This chain joins TRBV4-2 and TRBJ2-6; 11 nucleotides line up with TRBD2. The CDR3 is 19 residues long. Germline V gene sequence: CDR1 LGHNA, CDR2 YNFKEQ. CDR3 coding DNA: TGTGCCAGCAGCCAAGAGTTAGCGGGAGGGCCAGGTGGGGCCAGCGTCCTGACTTTC. Its translation: CASSQELAGGPGGASVLTF.

As for this clonotype: Being one base from a much bigger clone, this may be a read error. The V and J genes are TRBV12-3 or TRBV12-4 and TRBJ2-3, with D possibly called TRBD1 or TRBD2 (5 bases each). The V end was cut by 6 bases, the J end by 2 bases, with 21 bases between. The CDR3 loop spans 17 amino acids. DNA of the CDR3: TGTGCCAGCAGCCCGAACCGGTACAGGAGGTCCACAGATACGCAGTATTTT. It codes for CASSPNRYRRSTDTQYF.

This clonotype was detected only a few times. The chain combines TRBV30 with TRBJ2-7, with 8 bases identical to TRBD2. Germline V gives CDR1 GTSNPN, CDR2 SVGIG (reference sequence). After removal of 6 bases from V and 3 bases from J, the junction contained 7 bases not matched to a gene. The CDR3 sequence is 13 residues long. CDR3 protein: CACLGTRFYEQYF. CDR3 DNA: TGTGCCTGCCTCGGGACTAGGTTCTACGAGCAGTACTTC.

The sample holds many counts of this clonotype. This chain joins TRBV28 and TRBJ2-2; D is possibly TRBD2 (5 bases). Germline values: CDR1 MDHEN, CDR2 SYDVKM. The V end lost 5 bases, the J end lost 8 bases, and 12 bases lay between the germline ends. CDR3 size: 13 residues. The CDR3, as DNA: TGTGCCAGCAGTGTAGGAGGAGGTGGGGAGCTGTTTTTT. Protein: CASSVGGGGELFF.

This clonotype has only a few counts. The chain is built from TRBV7-8 and TRBJ2-4; 12 bases fit TRBD2. The CDR3 consists of 19 residues. V lost 4 bases to trimming and J lost 0 bases; unmatched junction nucleotides: 10. CDR1 is SGHVS and CDR2 is FQNEAQ in the germline V gene. As DNA, the CDR3 is TGTGCCAGCAGCTCCCAGAGACTAGCGGGGGCGCTAGCCAAAAACATTCAGTACTTC. Its protein product is CASSSQRLAGALAKNIQYF.

The chain has TRBV11-1 and TRBJ2-5, with 9 bases fitting TRBD1. Germline CDR1 SGHAT, CDR2 FQDESV (reference sequence). CDR3 length: 15 amino acids. V dropped 5 bases and J dropped 4; count of bases not matched to a gene: 8. The CDR3 nucleotides are TGTGCCAGCAGCCAGGGGACAGGGTATTCAGAGACCCAGTACTTC. It yields the protein CASSQGTGYSETQYF.

This clonotype was picked up a small number of times. V usage is TRBV2 and J usage is TRBJ2-3, with 10 bases fitting TRBD1. The germline V gene has CDR1 SNHLY and CDR2 FYNNEI. This CDR3 region has 15 residues. With V trimmed by 6 bases and J by 5 bases, 8 bases remained unmatched. CDR3 protein: CASSRDRGGLDTQYF. The CDR3 DNA reads TGTGCCAGCAGCCGGGACAGGGGTGGACTAGATACGCAGTATTTT. Together with reference TRBV2 and TRBJ2-3, the CDR3 gives the full variable domain: EPEVTQTPSHQVTQMGQEVILRCVPISNHLYFYWYRQILGQKVEFLVSFYNNEISEKSEIFDDQFSVERPDGSNFTLKIRSTKLEDSAMYFCASSRDRGGLDTQYFGPGTRLTVL.

The gene calls are TRBV4-1 and TRBJ2-3; perhaps TRBD2 as D (6 bases). The CDR3 totals 19 residues. Deletions cut 0 bases from V and 2 bases from J, with 21 bases between. Germline V lookup: CDR1 MGHRA, CDR2 YSYEKL. The CDR3 DNA sequence: TGCGCCAGCAGCCAAGACGGGGGAACCAGGGCCACCATCACAGATACGCAGTATTTT. Amino acids: CASSQDGGTRATITDTQYF.

The chain recombines TRBV4-2 with TRBJ2-3; D may be TRBD1 or TRBD2 (5 bases each). V gave up 2 bases and J gave up 8 bases, with 11 bases separating them. The germline V gene has CDR1 LGHNA and CDR2 YNFKEQ. The CDR3 sequence is 13 residues long. The CDR3 region has the DNA TGTGCCAGCAGCCAACCGGGACCCGCTACGCAGTATTTT. Its protein is CASSQPGPATQYF.

On this clonotype itself: A clone one base away is much larger, so this may be a read error. J is TRBJ2-5 and V is TRBV6-2 or TRBV6-3, with D perhaps TRBD1 (5 bases). Trimming cost V 7 bases and J 13 bases, with 22 bases left between them. The CDR3 runs 13 residues. The V gene's germline CDR1 is MNHEY and CDR2 SVGEGT. CDR3 DNA sequence: TGTGCCAGCAATTTCCAGGGCCCCTACGAGCGGTACTTC. Its translation is CASNFQGPYERYF.

V usage is TRBV3-1 and J usage is TRBJ1-3, with no clear D. The CDR3 is 12 amino acids. V shed 4 bases and J shed 4 bases, with 5 bases lying between them. Germline CDR1 and CDR2: LGHDT and YNNKEL (reference sequence). This CDR3 reads CASSPPGNTIYF. In DNA, the CDR3 is TGTGCCAGCAGCCCGCCCGGAAACACCATATATTTT.

The V call is TRBV20-1, the J call TRBJ2-7; 9 nucleotides agree with TRBD1. V gave up 3 bases and J gave up 3 bases; unmatched junction bases: 9. The CDR3 consists of 15 residues. Germline assignment: CDR1 DFQATT and CDR2 SNEGSKA (reference sequence). The CDR3 sequence is CSARDPGQGLYEQYF. The DNA of the CDR3 is TGCAGTGCTAGGGACCCGGGACAGGGCCTCTACGAGCAGTACTTC.

The chain employs TRBV12-5 and TRBJ1-2; D uncertain. V lost 7 bases and J 7 bases, leaving 13 bases between the germline ends. This CDR3 is 12 amino acids long. In germline, CDR1 is LGHNT, CDR2 FRNRAP. CDR3 bases: TGTGCTAGTGCCCGAGACTCGCTTGGCTACACCTTC. Protein product: CASARDSLGYTF.

The chain employs TRBV6-1 and TRBJ1-2, with a weak D call TRBD1 (6 bases). V lost 10 bases, J lost 8 bases, and 20 bases lay in between. Germline-derived CDR1 and CDR2 are MNHNS and SASEGT. The CDR3 covers 13 residues. The CDR3 sequence is CATPEGGWSGYTF. The CDR3 nucleotides are TGTGCCACCCCGGAGGGGGGATGGTCCGGCTACACCTTC.

This clonotype was detected a few times. This chain uses TRBV24-1 with TRBJ1-2, with D possibly being TRBD1 (6 bases). The ends were cut back, 4 bases at V and 4 bases at J, with 9 bases in the middle. From germline, CDR1 is KGHDR and CDR2 SFDVKD. The CDR3 extends over 13 amino acids. The CDR3 region is CATSDRGGYGYTF. DNA of the CDR3: TGTGCCACCAGTGACAGGGGAGGCTATGGCTACACCTTC.

The chain recombines TRBV20-1 with TRBJ1-5; D uncertain. CDR1 DFQATT and CDR2 SNEGSKA come from the germline V gene (reference sequence). The CDR3 consists of 14 residues. The V end was cut by 0 bases, the J end by 3 bases, with 9 bases between. The CDR3 sequence: CSARDRSTNQPQHF. The DNA of the CDR3 is TGCAGTGCTAGAGACAGGTCAACCAATCAGCCCCAGCATTTT.

The chain combines TRBV28 with TRBJ1-2; possibly TRBD1 for D (6 bases). Trimming shortened V by 2 bases and J by 4 bases, and 14 bases separated the two germline ends. Germline V gene lookup returns CDR1 MDHEN and CDR2 SYDVKM. The CDR3 covers 15 residues. The CDR3 spells CASSLIRGPPYGYTF. The DNA for the CDR3 is TGTGCCAGCAGTTTAATCAGGGGACCTCCCTATGGCTACACCTTC.

The CDR3 nucleotides are TGCGCCAGCAGCCATATAAGCGGGGTCGCAGATACGCAGTATTTT. Residues: CASSHISGVADTQYF. The chain has TRBV4-3 and TRBJ2-3, with 7 positions matching TRBD2. The CDR3 extends over 15 amino acids. The junction had 7 bases not matched to a gene; V was cut back by 3 bases and J by 4 bases. Germline loops: CDR1 LGHNA, CDR2 YSLEER.

V usage is TRBV3-1 and J usage is TRBJ1-5; 9 bases agree with TRBD1. Germline values: CDR1 LGHDT, CDR2 YNNKEL (reference sequence). The CDR3 runs to 19 residues. V lost 5 bases and J lost 0; bases outside the gene matches: 14. CDR3 loop: CASSNRGHGGGYSNQPQHF. Here the CDR3 DNA reads TGTGCCAGCAGCAACAGGGGGCATGGAGGGGGTTATAGCAATCAGCCCCAGCATTTT.

This clonotype has ten or more counts. The rearrangement uses TRBV3-1 and TRBJ2-5; 7 bases fit TRBD1. The germline V gene encodes CDR1 LGHDT and CDR2 YNNKEL (reference sequence). The CDR3 loop spans 17 amino acids. After removal of 4 bases from V and 1 base from J, the junction contained 12 bases not matched to a gene. The CDR3 sequence is CASSPTKTTGTQETQYF. The DNA of the CDR3 is TGTGCCAGCAGCCCTACGAAGACGACAGGGACCCAAGAGACCCAGTACTTC.

This clonotype was picked up a small number of times. The chain employs TRBV7-9 and TRBJ2-7, with D possibly matching TRBD1 (6 bases). Trimming removed 5 bases at V and 6 bases at J, with 11 bases between. The germline V gene encodes CDR1 SEHNR and CDR2 FQNEAQ (reference sequence). This CDR3 spans 12 amino acids. The CDR3: CASSRDISEQYF. CDR3 DNA: TGTGCCAGCAGCCGGGACATTTCCGAGCAGTACTTC.

In the case of this clonotype: Being one base from a much bigger clone, this may be a read error. The rearrangement uses TRBV5-1 and TRBJ1-2, with 7 nucleotides matching TRBD1. The junction had 4 bases not matched to a gene; V was cut back by 6 bases and J by 2 bases. CDR3 length: 13 residues. Germline values: CDR1 SGHRS, CDR2 YFSETQ. The CDR3 nucleotides read TGCGCCAGCAACTCGGGACAGAACTATGGCTACACCTTC. It encodes CASNSGQNYGYTF. Combining the CDR3 with reference TRBV5-1 and TRBJ1-2 gives the whole variable domain KAGVTQTPRYLIKTRGQQVTLSCSPISGHRSVSWYQQTPGQGLQFLFEYFSETQRNKGNFPGRFSGRQFSNSRSEMNVSTLELGDSALYLCASNSGQNYGYTFGSGTRLTVV.

The gene calls are TRBV7-9 and TRBJ2-7, with 7 bases that match TRBD1. CDR1 and CDR2 (germline): SEHNR, FQNEAQ (reference sequence). Trimming at V came to 4 bases and at J to 3 bases, leaving 9 bases not matched to a gene. The CDR3 is made up of 15 amino acids. The CDR3 DNA is TGTGCCAGCAGCTCTGGACAGGAGACAAACTACGAGCAGTACTTC. Its translation: CASSSGQETNYEQYF.

On this clonotype: Germline and junction disagree at one end, which may indicate a read error. The chain is built from TRBV9 and TRBJ2-1; D gene unclear. There are 11 residues in the CDR3. Germline CDR1 is SGDLS and CDR2 is YYNGEE. Here the CDR3 DNA reads TGTTCCAGCAGCGTAGGGCTTCAGCAGTTCTTC. Protein product: CSSSVGLQQFF.

This chain joins TRBV4-1 and TRBJ2-1, with TRBD1 as a possible D gene (6 bases). The J call may not be correct, given that the DNA end is closer to TRBJ2-7. This CDR3 comprises 15 residues. Germline V gene data show CDR1 as MGHRA and CDR2 as YSYEKL. CDR3 coding DNA: TGCGCCAGCAGCCAAGGATCGACAGGATACAATGAGCAGTACTTC. Translating it yields CASSQGSTGYNEQYF.

This clonotype was picked up many times. This sequence joins TRBV2 and TRBJ2-1; TRBD1 aligns across 8 bases. Per germline, CDR1 SNHLY and CDR2 FYNNEI. The junction had 6 bases not matched to a gene; V was cut back by 6 bases and J by 5 bases. This CDR3 comprises 14 residues. DNA for the CDR3: TGTGCCAGCAGACGGGGACAGGCGGACAATGAGCAGTTCTTC. Amino acids: CASRRGQADNEQFF.

Turning to this clonotype: One junction end disagrees with the germline gene, perhaps due to a read error. The chain is built from TRBV28 and TRBJ2-7; D is possibly TRBD2 (5 bases). The V gene's germline CDR1 is MDHEN and CDR2 SYDVKM. There are 19 residues in the CDR3. CDR3 region: CASNLSPGSRQSYSYEQYF. CDR3 DNA: TGTGCCAGCAATTTATCCCCTGGGAGTAGGCAGAGCTACTCCTACGAGCAGTACTTC.

This rearrangement joins TRBV28 to TRBJ2-7; 12 bases map to TRBD2. J gave up 5 bases and V 6 bases, and 14 bases lay outside the gene matches. Germline assignment: CDR1 MDHEN and CDR2 SYDVKM. This CDR3 is 17 amino acids long. The CDR3 nucleotides read TGTGCCAGCAGCCCACTGCTGACTAGCGGGGGCCGCCACGAGCAGTACTTC. Translated: CASSPLLTSGGRHEQYF.